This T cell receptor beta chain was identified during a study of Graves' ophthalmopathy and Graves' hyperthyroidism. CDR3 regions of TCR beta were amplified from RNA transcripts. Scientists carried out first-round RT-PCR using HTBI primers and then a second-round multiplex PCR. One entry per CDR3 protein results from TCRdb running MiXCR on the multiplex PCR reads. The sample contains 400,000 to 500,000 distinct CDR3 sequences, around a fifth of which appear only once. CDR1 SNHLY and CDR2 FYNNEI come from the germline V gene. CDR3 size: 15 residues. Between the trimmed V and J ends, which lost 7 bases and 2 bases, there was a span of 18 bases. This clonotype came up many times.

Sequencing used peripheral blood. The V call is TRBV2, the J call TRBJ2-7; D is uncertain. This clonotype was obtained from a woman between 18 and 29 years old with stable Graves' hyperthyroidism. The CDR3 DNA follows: TGTGCCAGCACCCTGACCTTGACTTTAGCCTACGAGCAGTACTTC. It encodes CASTLTLTLAYEQYF.